This record looks at one TCR beta chain sequence and its context. This specimen belongs to a study of CD4+ T cells in melanoma. V lost 9 bases and J lost 9; bases outside the gene matches: 14. The CDR3 runs 14 residues. From germline, CDR1 is ENHRY and CDR2 SYGVKD. Assay used: immunoSEQ multiplex PCR; TCRdb lists only in-frame clones, some missing. This sample carries 18,000 or so clones, more than 65% of them seen once, and the ten largest clones take 5.4%. The clonotype comes from a human donor with melanoma. The chain combines TRBV10-3 with TRBJ1-5; 7 bases are shared with TRBD1. The sequenced sample was cells from a culture (not recorded whether cultured in vitro). CDR3 DNA: TGTGCCATACCGGGACAGTTGTCATCACGGCCCCAGCATTTT. It yields the protein CAIPGQLSSRPQHF.